This is a list of T cell receptor beta chains from one sample in a study of blood T cell repertoires in COVID-19. Assay: immunoSEQ multiplex PCR; the TCRdb copy retains only in-frame clones and omits some. The sample comprises a few hundred thousand clones, 86% of which are singletons, and around 2.9% rests with the top ten. Sequencing was done on a sample of peripheral blood. The source is a woman aged 30 to 39 with active or convalescent COVID-19. Each CDR3 is given without its conserved first and last residue.

cdr3_aa: ASSPHEGSGGYT
v_call: TRBV6-6
j_call: TRBJ1-2

cdr3_aa: ASSIQGIGAGELF
v_call: TRBV6-2/TRBV6-3
j_call: TRBJ2-2

cdr3_aa: ASSIDRIYGYT
v_call: TRBV19
j_call: TRBJ1-2

cdr3_aa: ASSSGGALYEQY
v_call: TRBV7-2
j_call: TRBJ2-7

cdr3_aa: ASSLIRDQGDTQY
v_call: TRBV7-2
j_call: TRBJ2-3

cdr3_aa: ASSLIASEQF
v_call: TRBV12-3/TRBV12-4
j_call: TRBJ2-1

cdr3_aa: ARCFRGGAGANVLT
v_call: TRBV6-2/TRBV6-3
j_call: TRBJ2-6

cdr3_aa: ASSQLAGEGEDNEQF
v_call: TRBV4-2
j_call: TRBJ2-1

cdr3_aa: ASSDVGGLTRADTQY
v_call: TRBV2
j_call: TRBJ2-3

cdr3_aa: ASSTGPGEQF
v_call: TRBV4-3
j_call: TRBJ2-1

cdr3_aa: ASSLRQGTDTQY
v_call: TRBV5-1
j_call: TRBJ2-3

cdr3_aa: AISTRDRRHPEAF
v_call: TRBV10-3
j_call: TRBJ1-1

cdr3_aa: ASSYSAAPNTEAF
v_call: TRBV6-5
j_call: TRBJ1-1

cdr3_aa: ASTQGARTEAF
v_call: TRBV2
j_call: TRBJ1-1

cdr3_aa: ATSRELGYNQPQH
v_call: TRBV15
j_call: TRBJ1-5

cdr3_aa: ASSLYWTAAGYEQY
v_call: TRBV27
j_call: TRBJ2-7

cdr3_aa: ASSLGGQGRGQQF
v_call: TRBV5-8
j_call: TRBJ2-1

cdr3_aa: ASTSRDRGNSPLH
v_call: TRBV19
j_call: TRBJ1-6

cdr3_aa: ASSVQGSDTEAF
v_call: TRBV7-3
j_call: TRBJ1-1

cdr3_aa: ASRAGTSGVHEQF
v_call: TRBV27
j_call: TRBJ2-1

cdr3_aa: ASSFQGAREGNQPQH
v_call: TRBV28
j_call: TRBJ1-5

cdr3_aa: ASRLGGGVDTQY
v_call: TRBV19
j_call: TRBJ2-3

cdr3_aa: ASSLERSRGGAETQY
v_call: TRBV5-1
j_call: TRBJ2-5

cdr3_aa: ASSHLTYRDRFDSYEQY
v_call: TRBV3-1/TRBV3-2
j_call: TRBJ2-7

cdr3_aa: ASSLSAGGYGYT
v_call: TRBV7-2
j_call: TRBJ1-2

cdr3_aa: ASSLGVGTGDGYT
v_call: TRBV5-4
j_call: TRBJ1-2

cdr3_aa: ASSLVGGEGQGYT
v_call: TRBV5-1
j_call: TRBJ1-2